The source of this T cell receptor (beta chain) is a study of blood T cell repertoires in COVID-19. The overall study: Acute and convalescent COVID-19 specimens originated in the United States, Italy and Spain. From T cells, B-cell-depleted T cells, or PBMCs came the material, which was cDNA or gDNA.

Original processing notes: Reference gene primer amplification gave nucleated cell count estimates. The protocol was immunoSEQ multiplex PCR, while the TCRdb copy is restricted to in-frame clones and leaves out a portion. V, J and clone size derive from that table, while D and trimming were established from the DNA sequence. The table has nearly 100,000 clones, approximately 84% seen once. Trimming stripped 4 bases from V and 3 bases from J, with 9 bases between. Germline V gene data show CDR1 as SGHTA and CDR2 as FQGNSA. There are 14 residues in the CDR3. The gene calls are TRBV7-2 and TRBJ1-4; D remains unclear. The sequencing input was peripheral blood. The receptor comes from a man between 65 and 85 years old with acute or convalescent COVID-19. CDR3: CASSSERSNEKLFF. The CDR3 region has the DNA TGTGCCAGCAGCTCGGAGCGATCTAATGAAAAACTGTTTTTT.